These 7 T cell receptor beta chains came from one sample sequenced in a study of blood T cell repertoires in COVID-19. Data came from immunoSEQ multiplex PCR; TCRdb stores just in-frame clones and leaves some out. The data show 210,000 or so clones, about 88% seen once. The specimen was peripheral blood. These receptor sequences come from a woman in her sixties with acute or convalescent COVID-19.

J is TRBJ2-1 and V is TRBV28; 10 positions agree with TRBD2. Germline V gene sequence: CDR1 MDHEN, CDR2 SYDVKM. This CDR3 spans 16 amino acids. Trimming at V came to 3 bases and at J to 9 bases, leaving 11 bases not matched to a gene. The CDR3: CASSFPYSGRPGEQFF. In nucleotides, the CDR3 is TGTGCCAGCAGTTTCCCGTATAGCGGGAGGCCGGGTGAGCAGTTCTTC.

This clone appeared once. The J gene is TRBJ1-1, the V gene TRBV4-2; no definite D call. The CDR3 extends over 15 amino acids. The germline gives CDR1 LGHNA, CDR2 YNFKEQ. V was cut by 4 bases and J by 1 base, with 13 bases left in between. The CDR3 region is CASSPAGEGNTEAFF. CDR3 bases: TGTGCCAGCAGCCCCGCCGGGGAGGGGAACACTGAAGCTTTCTTT.

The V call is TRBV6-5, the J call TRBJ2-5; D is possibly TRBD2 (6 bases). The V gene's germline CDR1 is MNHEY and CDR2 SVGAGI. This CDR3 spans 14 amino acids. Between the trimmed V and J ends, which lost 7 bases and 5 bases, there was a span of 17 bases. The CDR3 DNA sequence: TGTGCCAGCACCAGCCCACGGGGGAGGGAGACCCAGTACTTC. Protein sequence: CASTSPRGRETQYF.

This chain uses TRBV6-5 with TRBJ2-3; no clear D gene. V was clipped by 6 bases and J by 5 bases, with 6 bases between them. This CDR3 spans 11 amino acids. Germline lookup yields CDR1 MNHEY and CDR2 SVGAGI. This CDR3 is CASRLLDTQYF. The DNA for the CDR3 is TGTGCCAGCAGATTACTAGATACGCAGTATTTT.

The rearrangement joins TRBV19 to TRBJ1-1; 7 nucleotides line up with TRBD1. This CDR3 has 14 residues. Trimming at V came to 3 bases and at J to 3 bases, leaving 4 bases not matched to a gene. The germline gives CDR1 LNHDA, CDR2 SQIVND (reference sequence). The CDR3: CASSIHTGDTEAFF. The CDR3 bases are TGTGCCAGTAGTATCCATACAGGGGACACTGAAGCTTTCTTT.

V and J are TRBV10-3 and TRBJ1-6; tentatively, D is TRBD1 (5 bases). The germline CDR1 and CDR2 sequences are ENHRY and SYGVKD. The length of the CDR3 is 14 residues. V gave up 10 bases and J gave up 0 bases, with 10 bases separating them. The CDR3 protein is CATKGASYNSPLHF. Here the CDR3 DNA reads TGTGCCACAAAAGGGGCCTCCTATAATTCACCCCTCCACTTT.

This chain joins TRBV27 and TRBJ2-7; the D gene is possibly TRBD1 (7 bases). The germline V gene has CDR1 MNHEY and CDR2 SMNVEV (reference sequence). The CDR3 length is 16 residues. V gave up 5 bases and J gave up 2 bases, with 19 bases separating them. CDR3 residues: CASSPSQDRTTYEQYF. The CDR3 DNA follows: TGTGCCAGCAGTCCTTCCCAGGACAGGACTACCTACGAGCAGTACTTC.